One sample yielded the 16 T cell receptor beta chains listed below, sequenced in a study of early T cells in non-severe SARS-CoV-2 infection. TCRdb called the 5' RACE reads again in MiXCR, with one record for every CDR3 protein. The profile covers tens of thousands of distinct CDR3 sequences, with over 6.5% appearing a single time and more than 3.5% taken by the ten largest. Sequencing was performed on whole blood. The receptor source for this set is an adult who was a healthcare worker with PCR-confirmed SARS-CoV-2 infection or an uninfected control (not recorded which).

This clonotype has just a few counts. The V and J genes are TRBV10-3 and TRBJ1-1; D unclear. The CDR3 spans 13 residues. Germline-derived CDR1 and CDR2 are ENHRY and SYGVKD. The germline V and J ends were trimmed by 11 bases and 1 base, with 14 bases remaining between them. The CDR3 coding sequence is TGTGCCCATCGTGAAGGGCCGAACACTGAAGCTTTCTTT. Its protein is CAHREGPNTEAFF.

Worth noting for this clonotype: This may stem from a read error, because a much larger clone lies one nucleotide away. The chain joins TRBV20-1 to TRBJ1-1, with 11 bases aligning to TRBD1. Germline V gene data show CDR1 as DFQATT and CDR2 as SNEGSKA (reference sequence). With 5 bases clipped from V and 1 base from J, the junction kept 3 bases outside the gene matches. The CDR3 contains 14 residues. For the CDR3, the DNA is TGCAGTGCTGGACAGGGGGCCTGGAACACTGAAGCTTTCTTT. Its protein product is CSAGQGAWNTEAFF.

This clonotype was seen ten or more times. The chain recombines TRBV5-1 with TRBJ1-1, with 7 nucleotides matching TRBD1. CDR1 is SGHRS, CDR2 YFSETQ, per germline. This CDR3 is built from 17 residues. V trimming: 0 bases; J trimming: 4 bases; junction bases outside the gene matches: 12. The CDR3, as DNA: TGCGCCAGCAGCTTGGACGACAGGGTCAGGGTGGGCACTGAAGCTTTCTTT. It translates to CASSLDDRVRVGTEAFF.

This clonotype was counted between two and nine times. The rearrangement uses TRBV28 and TRBJ2-1; 9 nucleotides line up with TRBD2. The CDR3 spans 14 residues. With 6 bases clipped from V and 5 bases from J, the junction kept 5 bases outside the gene matches. Germline V gene lookup returns CDR1 MDHEN and CDR2 SYDVKM. CDR3 sequence reads: CASRLSGSNNEQFF. In DNA form, the CDR3 reads TGTGCCAGCAGGCTTAGCGGGAGCAACAATGAGCAGTTCTTC.

Many counts were recorded for this clonotype. This sequence joins TRBV4-1 and TRBJ2-1; the match to TRBD2 covers 7 bases. Germline assignment: CDR1 MGHRA and CDR2 YSYEKL. V lost 4 bases and J lost 1; bases outside the gene matches: 10. This CDR3 spans 17 amino acids. The CDR3 DNA is TGCGCCAGCAGCCTCGGAGGCGGGAGAGGATCCTACAATGAGCAGTTCTTC. Its protein is CASSLGGGRGSYNEQFF.

The table lists this clonotype with many counts. The chain links TRBV15 to TRBJ2-3; D uncertain. Trimming removed 0 bases at V and 4 bases at J, with 8 bases between. Germline V gives CDR1 LNHNV, CDR2 YYDKDF (reference sequence). The CDR3 is made up of 14 amino acids. The CDR3: CATSRDLGADTQYF. The DNA for the CDR3 is TGTGCCACCAGCAGAGACCTGGGCGCAGATACGCAGTATTTT. The full variable domain, completed using reference TRBV15 and TRBJ2-3, is DAMVIQNPRYQVTQFGKPVTLSCSQTLNHNVMYWYQQKSSQAPKLLFHYYDKDFNNEADTPDNFQSRRPNTSFCFLDIRSPGLGDTAMYLCATSRDLGADTQYFGPGTRLTVL.

This clonotype was counted ten times or more. The chain uses TRBV27 and TRBJ2-7; no reliable D call. Looked up from germline, CDR1 is MNHEY and CDR2 is SMNVEV (reference sequence). Trimming shortened V by 2 bases and J by 3 bases, and 11 bases separated the two germline ends. The CDR3 has 14 residues. The CDR3 DNA sequence: TGTGCCAGCAGTTTAGGCGACACTTTCTACGAGCAGTACTTC. The encoded protein is CASSLGDTFYEQYF.

This clonotype was found many times. This rearrangement joins TRBV29-1 to TRBJ1-5; D ambiguous. This CDR3 has 14 residues. Trimming left V 4 bases short and J 1 base short, with 11 bases between. Looked up from germline, CDR1 is SQVTM and CDR2 is ANQGSEA. This chain's CDR3 is CSVVLEDSNQPQHF. CDR3 sequence (DNA): TGCAGCGTTGTCTTGGAGGACAGCAATCAGCCCCAGCATTTT.

This clonotype was observed a few times. The V gene is TRBV30, the J gene TRBJ2-1; D is unresolved. CDR3 length equals 11 residues. Between the trimmed V and J ends, which lost 1 base and 10 bases, there was a span of 8 bases. CDR1 and CDR2 from the germline V gene are GTSNPN and SVGIG (reference sequence). The CDR3 protein is CAWSGAREQFF. The CDR3 bases are TGTGCCTGGAGTGGGGCGAGAGAGCAGTTCTTC.

This clonotype has at least ten counts. V is TRBV30 and J is TRBJ1-1; possibly TRBD1 for D (5 bases). Germline V gene sequence: CDR1 GTSNPN, CDR2 SVGIG (reference sequence). This CDR3 is built from 14 residues. With 3 bases removed from V and 0 bases from J, the gap between germline ends came to 11 bases. CDR3 amino acids: CAWSAGRMNTEAFF. The CDR3 DNA is TGTGCCTGGAGCGCGGGACGGATGAACACTGAAGCTTTCTTT.

This clonotype was seen a handful of times. DNA for the CDR3: TGTGCCAGCATTAGCGGGACCACAGATACGCAGTATTTT. Its protein is CASISGTTDTQYF. V gene TRBV25-1 combines with J gene TRBJ2-3; 8 nucleotides match TRBD2. V lost 7 bases and J lost 2; bases outside the gene matches: 2. Looked up from germline, CDR1 is MGHDK and CDR2 is SYGVNS. The CDR3 consists of 13 residues.

At least ten counts were recorded for this clonotype. This chain links TRBV24-1 with TRBJ2-5; 7 bases line up with TRBD1. In germline, CDR1 is KGHDR, CDR2 SFDVKD. The V segment lost 3 bases and the J segment 4 bases; nucleotides outside the gene matches: 10. The CDR3 loop spans 16 amino acids. The CDR3 here is CATSDPTRQGGETQYF. DNA of the CDR3: TGTGCCACCAGTGATCCCACAAGACAGGGTGGAGAGACCCAGTACTTC.

As to this clonotype: A much larger clone differs by one base, so this may be a read error. The chain links TRBV6-4 to TRBJ2-2, with D perhaps TRBD2 (7 bases). This CDR3 is 14 amino acids long. In germline, CDR1 is MRHNA, CDR2 SNTAGT. The CDR3 nucleotides are TGTGCCAGCAGTGACAGCGGGGACACCGGGGAGCTGCTTTTT. This encodes CASSDSGDTGELLF.

This clonotype was seen repeatedly, ten times or more. CDR3: CSARDTLAGVQFF. CDR3 DNA: TGCAGTGCTAGAGATACACTAGCGGGAGTTCAGTTCTTC. V and J are TRBV20-1 and TRBJ2-1; 11 bases line up with TRBD2. This CDR3 has 13 amino acids. V was clipped by 0 bases and J by 13 bases; unmatched bases: 5. CDR1 and CDR2 from the germline V gene are DFQATT and SNEGSKA (reference sequence).

This clonotype came up many times. The germline gene is not matched at one end of the junction; a read error may be the cause. The chain uses TRBV7-7 and TRBJ2-3; D ambiguous. In germline, CDR1 is SSHAT, CDR2 FNYEAQ (reference sequence). This CDR3 region has 15 residues. CDR3 loop: CASSLDGSSTDTQYF. CDR3 in DNA: TGTGCTAGCAGCTTAGACGGATCTAGCACAGATACGCAGTATTTT.

This clonotype was counted at least ten times. The chain carries TRBV29-1 and TRBJ2-5, with no clear D. This CDR3 contains 12 residues. V gave up 3 bases and J gave up 2 bases, with 7 bases separating them. Germline V gene sequence: CDR1 SQVTM, CDR2 ANQGSEA. CDR3 DNA: TGCAGCGTTGATGCCACACAAGAGACCCAGTACTTC. Translated, it gives CSVDATQETQYF.